The 9 T cell receptor beta chains presented below share a single source sample, sequenced in a study of cytomegalovirus exposure and HLA in healthy donors. Use of 60 Vbeta and 13 Jbeta primers characterized the PCR. Method: immunoSEQ multiplex PCR; TCRdb's copy keeps in-frame clones and lacks some. The table shows more than 70,000 clones, with approximately 76% occurring only once. The material sequenced was PBMCs. Source of these receptors: a man between 25 and 39 years old in good health and CMV-seropositive.

This clone was counted many times. Other DNA sequences in this sample translate to the same CDR3. CDR3 sequence: CASSPTGSGANVLTF. In nucleotides, the CDR3 is TGTGCCAGCTCACCAACAGGGTCTGGGGCCAACGTCCTGACTTTC. J is TRBJ2-6 and V is TRBV18; D might be TRBD1 (6 bases). This CDR3 is built from 15 residues. The germline V and J ends were trimmed by 2 bases and 1 base, with 6 bases remaining between them. From germline, CDR1 is KGHSH and CDR2 LQKENI.

The chain recombines TRBV5-4 with TRBJ2-3; 10 bases match TRBD2. The CDR3 runs to 15 residues. Germline CDR1 SGHNT, CDR2 YYREEE (reference sequence). V shed 2 bases, J shed 4 bases, and the junction held 4 bases outside the gene matches. The CDR3 DNA reads as TGTGCCAGCAGCTTCCTAGCGGGAGTGGCAGATACGCAGTATTTT. As protein: CASSFLAGVADTQYF.

The rearrangement uses TRBV10-3 and TRBJ2-3, with unresolved D. The CDR3 is 12 amino acids. Germline CDR1 reads ENHRY; CDR2 reads SYGVKD. Trimming left V 3 bases short and J 2 bases short, with 3 bases between. The CDR3 spells CAISDSTDTQYF. The CDR3 DNA sequence: TGTGCCATCAGTGACTCCACAGATACGCAGTATTTT.

This chain's CDR3 is CSATGGFTDTQYF. CDR3 DNA sequence: TGCAGCGCTACAGGGGGTTTCACAGATACGCAGTATTTT. The chain uses TRBV29-1 and TRBJ2-3; 8 nucleotides line up with TRBD1. The CDR3 is 13 amino acids. V lost 7 bases, J lost 2 bases, and 5 bases stayed unmatched. The germline gives CDR1 SQVTM, CDR2 ANQGSEA.

The chain has TRBV27 and TRBJ2-1, with TRBD2 identical over 9 bases. In germline, CDR1 is MNHEY, CDR2 SMNVEV (reference sequence). J was trimmed by 0 bases and V by 3 bases; bases with no gene match: 15. This CDR3 comprises 20 residues. This CDR3 reads CASSFAGKASGKSSYNEQFF. CDR3 nucleotide sequence: TGTGCCAGCAGTTTCGCCGGGAAGGCTAGCGGGAAGAGCTCCTACAATGAGCAGTTCTTC.

CDR3 sequence (DNA): TGTGCCAGCAGAGATGACAGGTTCAACACTGAAGCTTTCTTT. The encoded protein is CASRDDRFNTEAFF. This sequence joins TRBV7-9 and TRBJ1-1; D is possibly TRBD1 (6 bases). Germline V CDR1 and CDR2: SEHNR, FQNEAQ (reference sequence). Trimming left V 6 bases short and J 2 bases short, with 13 bases between. The length of the CDR3 is 14 residues.

This chain uses TRBV19 with TRBJ1-5, with D perhaps matching TRBD1 (5 bases). V gave up 4 bases and J gave up 0 bases, with 10 bases separating them. This CDR3 is built from 15 residues. Germline V gene data show CDR1 as LNHDA and CDR2 as SQIVND (reference sequence). The CDR3 spells CASSTDRNSNQPQHF. CDR3 nucleotide sequence: TGTGCCAGTAGTACCGACAGAAATAGCAATCAGCCCCAGCATTTT.

The chain carries TRBV7-6 and TRBJ1-6; D uncertain. V was shortened by 4 bases and J by 8 bases, with 12 bases between the two germline ends. CDR1 and CDR2 (germline): SGHVS, FNYEAQ. This CDR3 spans 14 amino acids. The CDR3 loop reads CASSSGREDSPLHF. The CDR3, as DNA: TGTGCCAGCAGCTCCGGCCGTGAGGATTCACCCCTCCACTTT.

The rearrangement joins TRBV5-1 to TRBJ2-7; a weak D match, TRBD2 (5 bases). Trimming pared 4 bases from V and 7 bases from J, leaving 12 bases between. Germline V gene lookup returns CDR1 SGHRS and CDR2 YFSETQ. The CDR3 runs 12 residues. As DNA, the CDR3 is TGCGCCAGCAGCAGAGGGCCCCGGGAGCAGTACTTC. Translated, it gives CASSRGPREQYF.